The TCR beta chain under discussion was sequenced for a study of Ad26.COV2.S vaccination and SARS-CoV-2 variants. The V gene end was trimmed by 3 bases and the J gene end by 0 bases; junction bases not matched to a gene: 5. Germline V gives CDR1 LNHNV, CDR2 YYDKDF (reference sequence). CDR3 length: 16 amino acids. Indicated treatment: 19 received Ad26.COV2.S at low or high dose, single or two shots; about 5 received placebo; per-sample allocation not given. Specimen acquisition occurred on day 63 following the initial vaccine or placebo injection. The method was immunoSEQ multiplex PCR; TCRdb's version includes in-frame clones alone and lacks a portion of them. Here the sample spans roughly 700,000 clones, 89% being singletons.

The source is a person between 18 and 65 years old who received the Ad26.COV2.S COVID-19 vaccine or a placebo. The source material was peripheral blood, sampled in a trial of Ad26.COV2.S vaccine versus placebo. The chain couples TRBV15 to TRBJ1-5; TRBD1 matches 7 bases. This chain's CDR3 is CATSSVTGLSNQPQHF. The CDR3 DNA sequence: TGTGCCACCAGCAGTGTGACAGGGCTTAGCAATCAGCCCCAGCATTTT.